This T cell receptor (beta chain) was profiled in a study of Graves' ophthalmopathy and Graves' hyperthyroidism (dated by TCRdb to the late 2010s). Notes on the research overall: Peripheral blood samples were taken at the time of initial diagnosis, before any treatment was given. For independent validation, a separate cohort was made up of roughly 19 hyperthyroidism patients plus 17 patients who later progressed from hyperthyroidism to ophthalmopathy. To explore V-J signatures that separate ophthalmopathy from hyperthyroidism, a discovery set of about a hundred patients was enrolled, consisting of about 45 with ophthalmopathy and around 57 with stable hyperthyroidism. To tell Graves' ophthalmopathy apart from Graves' hyperthyroidism, and to predict which patients would progress to ophthalmopathy, the study relied on TCR beta repertoire signatures. The 100 discovery patients were randomly divided into training and test sets at a 7:3 ratio. T-cell repertoires of thyroid tissue and blood were compared in several hyperthyroidism patients. In total, around 140 blood samples were TCR-sequenced: fewer than 50 ophthalmopathy, roughly 80 hyperthyroidism and roughly 17 hyperthyroidism-to-ophthalmopathy patients. Following sample collection, hyperthyroidism patients were given methimazole at a starting dose of 30 mg daily, and ophthalmopathy patients were given high-dose intravenous methylprednisolone. The study at large found these results: In validation, the model predicted ophthalmopathy progression with 70.59% sensitivity and approximately 72% specificity; eleven to twelve predicted patients were CT-confirmed with GO in a median of approximately six months. In cross-validation, the 13-signature model distinguished ophthalmopathy from stable hyperthyroidism with about 90% sensitivity and around 81% specificity, and in the test set the corresponding values were approximately 80% and 75%. Most of the expanded thyroid clonotypes with a frequency above 0.001 were also detected in blood, and it was suggested that the thyroid immune response may be reflected by blood repertoires. Sample size was not statistically predetermined, and group allocation was not concealed from the investigators.

The junction carries 10 bases between V and J, which are trimmed by 4 bases and 0 bases respectively. In the germline V gene, CDR1 corresponds to SGHRS and CDR2 to YFSETQ. Counted from cysteine to phenylalanine, this CDR3 has 14 amino acids. Only the CDR3 region is kept as DNA, spanning 42 bases read in frame from base 1. Stable hyperthyroidism was defined as no progression to ophthalmopathy within 18 months of follow-up. Hyperthyroidism patients were newly diagnosed, with disease duration under 2 months, and aged 18 to 65 years. Patients with other autoimmune diseases, uncontrolled infections, pregnancy or lactation were excluded. Clinical symptoms, serum thyroxine, TRAb, thyroid ultrasound and orbital computed tomography were used for diagnosis. PBMCs were isolated from about 9 ml of fresh peripheral blood by Ficoll-Paque density gradient centrifugation. Trizol reagent was used to extract the total RNA, and its quality was then checked on an Agilent 2100 Bioanalyzer.

TCR beta CDR3 regions were amplified from RNA transcripts for repertoire sequencing. The first round was an RT-PCR using HTBI primers with the Qiagen OneStep RT-PCR kit, and this first round was followed by a second-round multiplex PCR, then size selection and purification. Libraries were sequenced paired-end with 100 bp reads on an Illumina HiSeq2000. For the original study's pipeline: Reads were processed with SOAPnuke, discarding reads with adapters, uncalled bases, mean Phred below 15, or no exact constant-primer or identifier match. COPE v1.2.5 was used to merge the high-quality paired reads. Each unique nucleotide sequence was defined as a clonotype, and clonotypes were aligned to IMGT TRB V, D and J references with MiTCR v1.1. The analysis was limited to V-J combinations with a frequency above 0.0001, which together covered 99% to 99.2% of the repertoires. For each V-J combination, a TCR clonal expansion and chaos score was defined as F50 clonal expansion divided by the chaos observed in the TCRdist matrix. Features were reduced by Welch's t-statistics and random forest to approximately 13 V-J combinations, which fed a naive Bayes classifier. Thyroid-blood repertoire similarity was quantified with the Morisita-Horn index. The public reads were quality trimmed at Q25 with fastp and then assembled into clones with MiXCR by TCRdb, keeping productive beta chains. Rows with a matching CDR3 protein are joined into one entry that keeps the most common DNA and genes. The V and J calls were not made by the authors but by TCRdb's processing. The sample table contains about 400,000 distinct CDR3 sequences; only one count was recorded for 15% to 19% of them. The ten largest clones represent 5.5% to 7% of the sample.

In the case of this clonotype: Its binding antigen is unknown. The sample holds no much larger clone one base away, and base qualities are not on file.

Sequencing was done on a sample of peripheral blood. The sequence links TRBV5-1 to TRBJ1-1; there is no confident call for the D gene. The clonotype originates from a woman aged 18-29 years with stable Graves' hyperthyroidism. Donor details come from another sample of the same person, matched by shared clones. Here is the DNA: TGCGCCAGCAGCCGAGACGGGATGAACACTGAAGCTTTCTTT. Translated, this gives CASSRDGMNTEAFF.